Described below is a single T cell receptor beta chain sequence and its context. Its antigen remains undetermined. The sample holds no much larger clone one base away, and base qualities are not on file. This record belongs to a study of blood T cell repertoires in COVID-19 (dated by TCRdb to 2019 to 2021). A note on the overall study: Samples from collaborators originated in the United States, Italy and Spain and spanned both the acute and convalescent phases of COVID-19. The prospective study material was composed of cDNA or gDNA derived from T cells, B-cell-depleted T cells, or PBMCs. Deeply sampled blood TCRbeta repertoires from subjects exposed to, actively infected with, or recovered from COVID-19 were included in the dataset. The repertoires were released in a freely available public database intended as a resource for research on the immune response to SARS-CoV-2. The samples were drawn from two sources: the first 160 participants of the ongoing ImmuneRACE study, and approximately 1,300 subjects contributed by 6 global collaborators. The sample metadata nearly always contained a de-identified subject ID, COVID-19 status, age in years and sex. Where available, HLA class I and class II types were obtained from metadata supplied by the sample provider rather than from assay-based typing. Overall study results and their limits: Clinical and demographic metadata were provided uncurated, with the amount varying by source and participant.

The immunoSEQ Assay, a bias-controlled multiplex PCR, was used to amplify TCRbeta CDR3 regions from genomic DNA. From the authors' description of their analysis: Nucleated cell counts per sample were estimated from amplification of reference gene primers within the assay. To quantify the absolute abundance of each unique TCRbeta CDR3 rearrangement, sequence reads were collapsed and filtered. For each sample, productive Simpson clonality was calculated by taking the square root of Simpson's diversity index across productive rearrangements. The source is immuneACCESS, and TCRdb retained only in-frame sequences with V and J called. Part of the clones is not carried over; for the studies checked, unresolved V genes explain less than half of this, and the remainder is unexplained. V and J calls and clone size come straight from that table; D and trimming were deduced from the DNA. For this sample there are 150,000 to 200,000 clones; approximately 82% appear just once. Clones ranked in the top ten supply approximately 6.9% of the sample.

Collaborating institutions collected whole blood in K2EDTA tubes following their own protocols. For TCRbeta analysis, collaborators shipped samples as frozen whole blood, isolated PBMCs, or DNA extracted from either of those sample types. The sample was peripheral blood. The sequence derives from a human donor with acute or convalescent COVID-19. The donor label of this sample is uncertain.

The bases read TGTGCCAGCAGCCTTCCAACAGGGATCGGTAATTCACCCCTCCACTTT. It specifies CASSLPTGIGNSPLHF. Here the chain combines TRBV9 and TRBJ1-6; matching of 6 bases hints at TRBD1 as the D gene. Spanning cysteine to phenylalanine, the CDR3 consists of 16 amino acids. Only the CDR3 DNA is retained, 48 bases long and in frame from the first base. Via the germline V gene, CDR1 is SGDLS and CDR2 YYNGEE. Trimming removed 4 bases from V and 6 bases from J, leaving 17 bases between the germline ends.